The clone carrying this TCR beta chain was seen many times. The antigen remains undetermined. TCRdb independently ran MiXCR on the 5' RACE reads; one entry per CDR3 protein. The sample consists of 250,000 to 300,000 distinct CDR3 sequences, roughly 9.8% of them appearing once. This entry is derived from a study of identical twins. This CDR3 region has 14 residues. CDR1 DFQATT and CDR2 SNEGSKA come from the germline V gene (reference sequence). The V and J ends lost 3 bases and 6 bases respectively, with 18 bases between them. The study, taken as a whole, reports: The study drew conclusions from cross-sectional statistical analysis, not from following the same donors.

These sequences were also reported in another study, on yellow fever vaccine responses in identical twins. That work states: Twins' vaccine T cell responses were reported to seem partly convergent and partly personalized.

The genes are TRBV20-1 and TRBJ2-7; possible D gene TRBD2, 5 bases. This TCR came from a young woman in good health. Specimen: CD8+ T cells sorted from blood. The CDR3 DNA is TGCAGTGCTAGGTTAACTAGTAATGATCGCGAGCAGTACTTC. It translates to CSARLTSNDREQYF.